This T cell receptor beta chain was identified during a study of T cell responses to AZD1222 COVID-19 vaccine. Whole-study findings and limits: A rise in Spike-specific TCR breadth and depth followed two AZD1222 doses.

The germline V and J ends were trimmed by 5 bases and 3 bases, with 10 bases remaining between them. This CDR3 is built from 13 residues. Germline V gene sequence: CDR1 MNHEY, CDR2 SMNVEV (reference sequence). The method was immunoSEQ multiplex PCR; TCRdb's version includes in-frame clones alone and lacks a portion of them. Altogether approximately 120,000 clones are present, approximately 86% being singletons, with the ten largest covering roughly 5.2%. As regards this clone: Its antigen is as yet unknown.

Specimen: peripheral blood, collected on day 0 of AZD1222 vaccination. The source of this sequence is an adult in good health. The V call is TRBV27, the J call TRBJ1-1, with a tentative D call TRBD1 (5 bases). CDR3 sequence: CASSLVQDTEAFF. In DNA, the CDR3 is TGTGCCAGCAGTCTTGTACAGGACACTGAAGCTTTCTTT.